The following is a T cell receptor beta chain sequence with its context. Antigen specificity is unknown. Construction of TCR beta libraries was accomplished by means of UMI-labeled 5' RACE. One entry per CDR3 protein, without DNA, is what TCRdb gives after re-calling the 5' RACE reads. Its listing shows a few thousand distinct CDR3 sequences. The CDR3 is 16 residues long. CDR1 SGHRS and CDR2 YFSETQ come from the germline V gene. The entry originates in a study of human CD8 memory T cell subsets. Whole-study results and caveats: In the comparison of repertoires, stem-like memory and precursor exhausted T cells overlapped only minimally. Chao1 estimates suggested stem-like memory T cells were more diverse than precursor exhausted T cells.

The origin of this receptor is a human donor in good health. Sequenced input: CD8+ T cells from PBMCs. The J gene is TRBJ2-5, the V gene TRBV5-1. This chain's CDR3 is CASSFSFDDNQETQYF.